The clone carrying this T cell receptor (beta chain) was detected many times. Its antigen is unidentified. These data are taken from a study of T cell repertoires in cytomegalovirus infection. At the level of the study: Signatures in public TCR beta sequences pointed to both CMV infection and matching HLA type.

The CDR3 has 14 residues. CDR1 MNHEY and CDR2 SVGAGI come from the germline V gene. V was pared by 0 bases and J by 3 bases, with 2 bases of the junction left unmatched. TCRdb ran MiXCR on the reads and lists one entry per CDR3 protein. The data contain 310,000 or so distinct CDR3 sequences, about 17% of them seen just once; the ten biggest clones take up around 12%. Study results and limitations: Dominating the ex vivo response were TCR beta clonotypes that were CMV-specific and HLA-C-restricted. Adding up the frequency of public TCR beta families identified people who carried CMV plus the relevant HLA.

The sample was PBMCs. This TCR came from a human donor in good health (CMV status not recorded). Some clones in this sample may be carry-over from other donors' samples. The rearrangement links TRBV6-5 to TRBJ2-7; TRBD1 matches at 7 bases. The CDR3 sequence is CASSYSQGVYEQYF. CDR3 bases: TGTGCCAGCAGTTACTCCCAGGGGGTCTACGAGCAGTACTTC.